This TCR beta chain was retrieved from a study of T-cell memory formation after mild COVID-19. TCRdb itself ran the 5' RACE reads through MiXCR, one entry per CDR3 protein. Of some 270,000 distinct CDR3 sequences in the sample, less than 20% were seen once. Germline CDR1 is SGDLS and CDR2 is YYNGEE. V lost 3 bases and J lost 0; bases outside the gene matches: 4. CDR3 size: 15 residues. Sequenced input: PBMCs or a T cell subset sorted from them (not recorded which). The chain links TRBV9 to TRBJ2-3; 7 nucleotides match TRBD1. The sequence was obtained from an adult woman who had mild COVID-19 (a few samples of this study predate the infection). Cell type and time point are not known. CDR3 in amino acids: CASSAGTASTDTQYF. CDR3 sequence (DNA): TGTGCCAGCAGCGCCGGGACAGCTAGCACAGATACGCAGTATTTT.